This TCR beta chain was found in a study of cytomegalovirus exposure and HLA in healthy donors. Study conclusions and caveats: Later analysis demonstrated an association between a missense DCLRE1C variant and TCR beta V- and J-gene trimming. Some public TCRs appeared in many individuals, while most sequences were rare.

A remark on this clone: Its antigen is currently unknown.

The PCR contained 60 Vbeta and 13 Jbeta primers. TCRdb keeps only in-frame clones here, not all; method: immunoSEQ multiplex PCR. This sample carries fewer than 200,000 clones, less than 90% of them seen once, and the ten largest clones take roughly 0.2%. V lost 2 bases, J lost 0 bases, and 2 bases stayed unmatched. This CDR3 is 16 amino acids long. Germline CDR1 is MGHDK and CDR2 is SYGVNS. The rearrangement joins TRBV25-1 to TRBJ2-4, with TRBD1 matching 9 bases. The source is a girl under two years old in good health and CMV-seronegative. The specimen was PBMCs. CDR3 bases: TGTGCCAGCAGTGAAGGACAGGGGCTAGCCAAAAACATTCAGTACTTC. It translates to CASSEGQGLAKNIQYF.